This T cell receptor beta chain was identified during a study of blood T cells in healthy people across ages. Overall study results and limits: In older individuals, TCR beta diversity per million T cells was lower, falling roughly linearly with age. Strong correlation linked observed beta diversity and percent naive T cells.

A second PCR of 7 to 11 cycles used a sample-barcoded 5' primer and a J-beta primer mix. MiXCR, run by TCRdb on the 5' RACE reads, gives a single entry per CDR3 protein. The table lists around 1.7 million distinct CDR3 sequences, roughly 27% of them singletons. The CDR3 is 14 amino acids. CDR1 and CDR2 from the germline V gene are GTSNPN and SVGIG (reference sequence). With 1 base clipped from V and 6 bases from J, the junction kept 6 bases outside the gene matches. This clonotype came up a few times. Its specificity is unknown. The TCR sequence derives from a woman in her twenties or thirties in good health. Sequenced material: blood. The chain carries TRBV30 and TRBJ2-3; TRBD2 matches at 8 bases. The CDR3, as DNA: TGTGCCTGGAGTGCGTCCGGGACTAGGGATACGCAGTATTTT. Translated, it gives CAWSASGTRDTQYF. Full variable domain (outside the CDR3, taken from reference TRBV30 and TRBJ2-3): SQTIHQWPATLVQPVGSPLSLECTVEGTSNPNLYWYRQAAGRGLQLLFYSVGIGQISSEVPQNLSASRPQDRQFILSSKKLLLSDSGFYLCAWSASGTRDTQYFGPGTRLTVL.